This T cell receptor beta chain was observed in a study of blood T cells in healthy people across ages. Broader study findings: Diversity figures derived from one million T cells were judged to underestimate the true value.

It was with a sample-barcoded 5' primer and a J-beta primer mix that a second PCR of about 6 to 12 cycles was run. Every molecule of cDNA carried a tag from a template-switch adaptor with 12 random nucleotides. From the 5' RACE reads, TCRdb called clonotypes with MiXCR, one entry per CDR3 protein. This sample has some 1.6 million distinct CDR3 sequences, with roughly a third found just once. This clonotype has only a few counts. Antigen: not known. Germline CDR1 reads DFQATT; CDR2 reads SNEGSKA (reference sequence). J gave up 3 bases and V 2 bases, and 11 bases lay outside the gene matches. This CDR3 has 16 amino acids.

The clonotype was recovered from a woman aged 25-40 years in good health. Sample: blood. The chain joins TRBV20-1 to TRBJ2-3; TRBD2 aligns across 7 bases. CDR3 region: CSARSTSEKNTDTQYF. CDR3 coding DNA: TGCAGTGCTAGATCCACTAGCGAGAAAAATACAGATACGCAGTATTTT.